The source of this T cell receptor beta chain is a study of blood T cell repertoires in COVID-19. For the study at large: There were acute and convalescent COVID-19 samples, and they came from the United States, Italy and Spain.

The V gene end was trimmed by 5 bases and the J gene end by 6 bases; junction bases not matched to a gene: 10. Germline lookup yields CDR1 SGHVS and CDR2 FQNEAQ. This CDR3 region has 15 residues. TCRdb's copy holds only in-frame clones and misses some; the assay was immunoSEQ multiplex PCR. The sample comprises about 180,000 clones, about 82% of which are singletons, and roughly 9.1% rests with the top ten. The material sequenced was PBMCs or T cells enriched from blood (not recorded which). This chain links TRBV7-8 with TRBJ1-2, with 9 bases identical to TRBD1. This receptor was identified in a woman aged 30 to 39 who had recovered from COVID-19. CDR3 bases: TGTGCCAGCAGCCCAGAGGCGGGACAGGGTCATGGCTACACCTTC. This codes for CASSPEAGQGHGYTF.